This passage covers 28 T cell receptor beta chains from one sample sequenced in a study of cytomegalovirus exposure and HLA in healthy donors. Both 60 Vbeta primers and 13 Jbeta primers went into the PCR. The protocol was immunoSEQ multiplex PCR, while the TCRdb copy is restricted to in-frame clones and leaves out a portion. The sample contains roughly 98,000 clones, about 70% of which appear only once. The sample comprised PBMCs. These receptors were collected from a woman aged 70-85 years in good health and CMV-seropositive.

In its sample, this clone was seen a few times. The gene calls are TRBV28 and TRBJ2-5; D is possibly TRBD1 (6 bases). This CDR3 is built from 14 residues. The V gene lost 1 base and the J gene lost 3 bases, with 9 bases spanning the gap. Per germline, CDR1 MDHEN and CDR2 SYDVKM. The CDR3 region has the DNA TGTGCCAGCAGTTTATTTAGGACAGAAGAGACCCAGTACTTC. This codes for CASSLFRTEETQYF.

CDR3 region: CASNPRPGYNEQFF. The CDR3 DNA is TGTGCCAGTAACCCACGCCCGGGTTACAATGAGCAGTTCTTC. This sequence joins TRBV19 and TRBJ2-1, with D uncertain. Germline V CDR1 and CDR2: LNHDA, SQIVND (reference sequence). This CDR3 comprises 14 residues. With 7 bases removed from V and 4 bases from J, the gap between germline ends came to 14 bases. The variable domain in full, completed from reference TRBV19 and TRBJ2-1, reads DGGITQSPKYLFRKEGQNVTLSCEQNLNHDAMYWYRQDPGQGLRLIYYSQIVNDFQKGDIAEGYSVSREKKESFPLTVTSAQKNPTAFYLCASNPRPGYNEQFFGPGTRLTVL.

The chain couples TRBV5-1 to TRBJ2-1; the match to TRBD1 covers 10 bases. Trimming cost V 4 bases and J 6 bases; bases outside gene matches: 4. The length of the CDR3 is 14 residues. Germline-derived CDR1 and CDR2 are SGHRS and YFSETQ. CDR3 nucleotide sequence: TGCGCCAGCAGCCCCCGGGACAGGGGCAATGAGCAGTTCTTC. It specifies CASSPRDRGNEQFF. Full variable domain (missing parts from reference TRBV5-1 and TRBJ2-1): KAGVTQTPRYLIKTRGQQVTLSCSPISGHRSVSWYQQTPGQGLQFLFEYFSETQRNKGNFPGRFSGRQFSNSRSEMNVSTLELGDSALYLCASSPRDRGNEQFFGPGTRLTVL.

This chain uses TRBV2 with TRBJ2-5; D might be TRBD1 (5 bases). The V end lost 4 bases, the J end lost 0 bases, and 6 bases lay between the germline ends. Per germline, CDR1 SNHLY and CDR2 FYNNEI. This CDR3 is 13 amino acids long. This CDR3 reads CASSGGYQETQYF. CDR3 in DNA: TGTGCCAGCAGTGGGGGCTACCAAGAGACCCAGTACTTC.

This chain links TRBV2 with TRBJ1-2; D unclear. V lost 4 bases and J 0 bases, leaving 9 bases between the germline ends. The CDR3 is 14 residues long. In germline, CDR1 is SNHLY, CDR2 FYNNEI. The CDR3 is CASSVLFANYGYTF. The CDR3, as DNA: TGTGCCAGCAGTGTGTTGTTCGCTAACTATGGCTACACCTTC.

CDR3 region: CASSLDLRGSLNEQFF. The CDR3 DNA follows: TGTGCCAGCAGCTTAGACCTCCGAGGGAGTTTAAATGAGCAGTTCTTC. J is TRBJ2-1 and V is TRBV11-3, with D perhaps TRBD2 (5 bases). The ends were cut back, 0 bases at V and 7 bases at J, with 16 bases in the middle. This CDR3 spans 16 amino acids. The germline V gene has CDR1 SGHNT and CDR2 YENEEA.

The chain joins TRBV12-5 to TRBJ2-2, with TRBD2 identical over 7 bases. V trimming: 7 bases; J trimming: 0 bases; junction bases outside the gene matches: 5. Germline-derived CDR1 and CDR2 are LGHNT and FRNRAP. The CDR3 covers 15 residues. CDR3 region: CASAPAGPNTGELFF. CDR3 nucleotide sequence: TGTGCTAGTGCCCCAGCGGGGCCGAACACCGGGGAGCTGTTTTTT.

The rearrangement joins TRBV28 to TRBJ2-7; D may be TRBD1 (6 bases). Looked up from germline, CDR1 is MDHEN and CDR2 is SYDVKM. The V and J ends lost 6 bases and 1 base respectively, with 13 bases between them. There are 14 residues in the CDR3. The CDR3 sequence is CASSPGAGSYEQYF. DNA of the CDR3: TGTGCCAGCAGCCCAGGGGCAGGGTCCTACGAGCAGTACTTC.

The chain links TRBV18 to TRBJ2-5; 7 bases fit TRBD2. V lost 4 bases, J lost 1 base, and 9 bases stayed unmatched. The germline V gene has CDR1 KGHSH and CDR2 LQKENI. CDR3 size: 16 residues. The CDR3 sequence: CASSRASGWGQETQYF. The CDR3 bases are TGTGCCAGCTCACGGGCTAGCGGATGGGGCCAAGAGACCCAGTACTTC.

This clone was counted only a few times. This chain links TRBV7-9 with TRBJ1-2; tentatively, D is TRBD1 (5 bases). CDR1 and CDR2 (germline): SEHNR, FQNEAQ (reference sequence). The CDR3 extends over 13 amino acids. Trimming removed 3 bases at V and 1 base at J, with 6 bases between. CDR3 in amino acids: CASSFDSNYGYTF. CDR3 bases: TGTGCCAGCAGCTTCGACAGTAACTATGGCTACACCTTC.

The sample holds one count of this clone. One end of the junction fails to match germline, which may point to a read error. This chain uses TRBV7-9 with TRBJ2-5, with unresolved D. The germline gives CDR1 SEHNR, CDR2 FQNEAQ (reference sequence). CDR3 length: 11 amino acids. The DNA of the CDR3 is TGTTCCAGCAGCGTCGGAGAGACCCAGTACTTC. Translated: CSSSVGETQYF.

This clone was recorded once. V gene TRBV5-5 combines with J gene TRBJ2-7; 16 nucleotides match TRBD2. This CDR3 is 18 amino acids long. Germline values: CDR1 SGHKS, CDR2 YYEKEE (reference sequence). The junction had 5 bases not matched to a gene; V was cut back by 0 bases and J by 2 bases. The CDR3, as DNA: TGTGCCAGCAGCTTGGCCGGGGGACTAGCGGGAGGGCCCTACGAGCAGTACTTC. This sequence encodes CASSLAGGLAGGPYEQYF.

The chain combines TRBV11-2 with TRBJ1-1, with unresolved D. Deletions cut 1 base from V and 6 bases from J, with 6 bases between. The length of the CDR3 is 12 residues. Germline lookup yields CDR1 SGHAT and CDR2 FQNNGV. The CDR3 sequence: CASSLVVAEAFF. In DNA form, the CDR3 reads TGTGCCAGCAGCTTAGTAGTGGCTGAAGCTTTCTTT.

The chain employs TRBV6-6 and TRBJ2-3; D ambiguous. V was shortened by 5 bases and J by 4 bases, with 7 bases between the two germline ends. The length of the CDR3 is 12 residues. CDR1 is MNHNY and CDR2 is SVGAGI in the germline V gene (reference sequence). CDR3: CASSQSPDTQYF. CDR3 coding DNA: TGTGCCAGCAGTCAGTCCCCAGATACGCAGTATTTT.

The CDR3 region is CASSLMAGGVNTGELFF. For the CDR3, the DNA is TGTGCCAGCAGCTTAATGGCTGGGGGGGTTAACACCGGGGAGCTGTTTTTT. The rearrangement uses TRBV7-3 and TRBJ2-2; 7 nucleotides match TRBD2. This CDR3 is 17 amino acids long. J gave up 2 bases and V 1 base, and 7 bases lay outside the gene matches. Germline CDR1 reads SGHTA; CDR2 reads FQGTGA.

V and J are TRBV7-9 and TRBJ2-7; the D gene is possibly TRBD2 (6 bases). Trimming removed 5 bases at V and 6 bases at J, with 23 bases between. Germline CDR1 SEHNR, CDR2 FQNEAQ (reference sequence). The CDR3 totals 16 residues. CDR3 sequence: CASSLDRGLGHSEQYF. The CDR3 bases are TGTGCCAGCAGCCTTGACCGGGGACTCGGGCATAGCGAGCAGTACTTC.

The chain links TRBV7-3 to TRBJ2-2, with 9 bases identical to TRBD2. This CDR3 comprises 20 residues. The V gene's germline CDR1 is SGHTA and CDR2 FQGTGA. V was pared by 3 bases and J by 7 bases, with 21 bases of the junction left unmatched. The CDR3 DNA reads TGTGCCAGCAGCTTTAACCCGCCCACGACTTTGCGGGGGGGGAGCGGGGAGCTGTTTTTT. Protein product: CASSFNPPTTLRGGSGELFF.

The rearrangement joins TRBV9 to TRBJ2-5, with D maybe TRBD1 (6 bases). CDR1 SGDLS and CDR2 YYNGEE come from the germline V gene. V was pared by 4 bases and J by 3 bases, with 22 bases between. The CDR3 totals 17 residues. CDR3 amino acids: CASSLGGGRGIKETQYF. CDR3 in DNA: TGTGCCAGCAGCCTAGGTGGGGGTAGGGGGATCAAAGAGACCCAGTACTTC. The full variable domain, rest sourced from reference TRBV9 and TRBJ2-5, is DSGVTQTPKHLITATGQRVTLRCSPRSGDLSVYWYQQSLDQGLQFLIQYYNGEERAKGNILERFSAQQFPDLHSELNLSSLELGDSALYFCASSLGGGRGIKETQYFGPGTRLLVL.

This clone was counted a few times. The rearrangement uses TRBV28 and TRBJ1-1; a weak D match, TRBD1 (5 bases). V lost 2 bases, J lost 0 bases, and 7 bases lay in between. CDR1 MDHEN and CDR2 SYDVKM come from the germline V gene. The CDR3 has 14 amino acids. The CDR3 loop reads CASSLPGVNTEAFF. CDR3 coding DNA: TGTGCCAGCAGTTTACCGGGGGTGAACACTGAAGCTTTCTTT.

The CDR3 reads CASSSGLKYSNQPQHF. CDR3 coding DNA: TGTGCCAGCAGCTCGGGACTGAAATATAGCAATCAGCCCCAGCATTTT. This chain joins TRBV7-6 and TRBJ1-5, with D tentatively TRBD1 (5 bases). The CDR3 sequence is 16 residues long. In germline, CDR1 is SGHVS, CDR2 FNYEAQ. V was pared by 4 bases and J by 0 bases, with 13 bases between.

The DNA of the CDR3 is TGTGCCATCAGTGAGGCAGGGGGACGGGAAGAAAAACTGTTTTTT. It translates to CAISEAGGREEKLFF. The chain couples TRBV10-3 to TRBJ1-4, with TRBD1 matching 7 bases. Trimming removed 2 bases from V and 8 bases from J; junction bases left unmatched: 8. Per the germline V gene, CDR1 is ENHRY and CDR2 is SYGVKD. The CDR3 sequence is 15 residues long.

The V call is TRBV6-1, the J call TRBJ2-7, with 9 bases identical to TRBD1. Germline values: CDR1 MNHNS, CDR2 SASEGT. This CDR3 has 14 amino acids. V shed 5 bases and J 0 bases; nucleotides not matched to a gene: 2. For the CDR3, the DNA is TGTGCCAGCAGTACGACAGGGGGCTCCTACGAGCAGTACTTC. Amino acids: CASSTTGGSYEQYF.

The table lists this clone with a count of one. The chain is built from TRBV5-6 and TRBJ1-5, with D unresolved. The CDR3 sequence is 15 residues long. The V gene's germline CDR1 is SGHDT and CDR2 YYEEEE. Deletions cut 3 bases from V and 4 bases from J, with 14 bases between. CDR3 DNA: TGTGCCAGCAGCTCCAACGGGGTGGGAAATCAGCCCCAGCATTTT. Protein sequence: CASSSNGVGNQPQHF.

The CDR3 nucleotides are TGTGCCAGCAGCCCTTACGGTGGGGGGGTCTACGAGCAGTACTTC. Translating it yields CASSPYGGGVYEQYF. The chain uses TRBV7-2 and TRBJ2-7, with 7 bases fitting TRBD2. Germline V gives CDR1 SGHTA, CDR2 FQGNSA. With 5 bases clipped from V and 3 bases from J, the junction kept 10 bases outside the gene matches. The CDR3 is 15 amino acids.

The chain is built from TRBV27 and TRBJ2-7; TRBD1 might be the D (6 bases). CDR3 size: 14 residues. Germline V gene lookup returns CDR1 MNHEY and CDR2 SMNVEV (reference sequence). The V end lost 6 bases, the J end lost 8 bases, and 20 bases lay between the germline ends. CDR3 region: CASRSDSSHVKQYF. The CDR3 nucleotides are TGTGCCAGCAGATCGGACAGTAGCCATGTCAAGCAGTACTTC.

The chain uses TRBV6-1 and TRBJ1-4, with D possibly being TRBD1 (6 bases). This CDR3 is 13 amino acids long. Germline-derived CDR1 and CDR2 are MNHNS and SASEGT. With 7 bases removed from V and 7 bases from J, the gap between germline ends came to 13 bases. CDR3 sequence (DNA): TGTGCCAGCACTCGGGACAAGGGTGAAAAACTGTTTTTT. Its translation: CASTRDKGEKLFF.

V and J are TRBV27 and TRBJ1-4, with D possibly matching TRBD1 (5 bases). Trimming removed 8 bases from V and 8 bases from J, with 15 bases in between. There are 13 residues in the CDR3. CDR1 MNHEY and CDR2 SMNVEV come from the germline V gene (reference sequence). The CDR3 DNA sequence: TGTGCCAGCTCCAGGAGGGGTGGGGAAAAACTGTTTTTT. Translated, it gives CASSRRGGEKLFF.

The chain couples TRBV27 to TRBJ1-6; no reliable D call. The germline CDR1 and CDR2 sequences are MNHEY and SMNVEV (reference sequence). V was clipped by 4 bases and J by 7 bases, with 2 bases between them. CDR3 length equals 11 residues. The CDR3 DNA is TGTGCCAGCAGTTCGAATTCACCCCTCCACTTT. This translates into CASSSNSPLHF.